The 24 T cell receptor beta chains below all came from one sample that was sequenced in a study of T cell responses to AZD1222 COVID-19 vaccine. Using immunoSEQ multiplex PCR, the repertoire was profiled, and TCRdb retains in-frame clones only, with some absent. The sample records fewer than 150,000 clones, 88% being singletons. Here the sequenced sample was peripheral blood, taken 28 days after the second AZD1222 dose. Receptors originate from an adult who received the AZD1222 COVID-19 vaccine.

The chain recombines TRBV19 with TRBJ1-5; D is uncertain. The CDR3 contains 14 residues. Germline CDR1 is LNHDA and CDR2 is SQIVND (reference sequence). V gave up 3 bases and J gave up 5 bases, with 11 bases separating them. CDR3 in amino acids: CASSISAGDQPQHF. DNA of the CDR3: TGTGCCAGTAGTATTTCAGCGGGTGATCAGCCCCAGCATTTT.

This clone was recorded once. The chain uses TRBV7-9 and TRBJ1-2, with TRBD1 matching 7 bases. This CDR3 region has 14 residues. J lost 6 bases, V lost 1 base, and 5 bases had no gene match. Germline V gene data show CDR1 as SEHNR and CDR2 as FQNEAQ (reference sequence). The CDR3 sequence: CASSLEGAANGYTF. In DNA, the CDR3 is TGTGCCAGCAGCTTAGAGGGGGCGGCAAATGGCTACACCTTC. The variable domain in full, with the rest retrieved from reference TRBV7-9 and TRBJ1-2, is DTGVSQNPRHKITKRGQNVTFRCDPISEHNRLYWYRQTLGQGPEFLTYFQNEAQLEKSRLLSDRFSAERPKGSFSTLEIQRTEQGDSAMYLCASSLEGAANGYTFGSGTRLTVV.

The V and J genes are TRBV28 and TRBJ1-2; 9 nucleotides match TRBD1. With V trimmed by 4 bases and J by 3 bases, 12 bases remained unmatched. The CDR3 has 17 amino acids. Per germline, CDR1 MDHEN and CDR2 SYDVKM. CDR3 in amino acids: CASSSGTGRERDYGYTF. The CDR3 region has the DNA TGTGCCAGCAGTTCGGGGACAGGGCGGGAACGGGACTATGGCTACACCTTC.

The CDR3 region has the DNA TGTGCCAGCAGTTACTCGACGTCCGCGGGCGGGGAGCTGTTTTTT. Its translation: CASSYSTSAGGELFF. This chain links TRBV6-5 with TRBJ2-2; tentative D call: TRBD2 (5 bases). The CDR3 is made up of 15 amino acids. V lost 0 bases to trimming and J lost 7 bases, with 12 bases between them. Germline CDR1 reads MNHEY; CDR2 reads SVGAGI.

The CDR3 nucleotides read TGCGCCAGCAGCTTGACCAGGGTGAACACTGAAGCTTTCTTT. Its translation: CASSLTRVNTEAFF. This chain joins TRBV5-1 and TRBJ1-1; a possible D gene is TRBD1 (5 bases). Germline V gene data show CDR1 as SGHRS and CDR2 as YFSETQ. The V end was cut by 1 base, the J end by 0 bases, with 7 bases between. The CDR3 runs to 14 residues.

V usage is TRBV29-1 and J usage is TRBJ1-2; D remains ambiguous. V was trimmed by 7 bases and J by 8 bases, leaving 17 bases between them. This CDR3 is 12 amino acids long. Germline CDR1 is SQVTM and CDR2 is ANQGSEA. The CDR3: CSGEVRPAGYTF. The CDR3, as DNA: TGCAGCGGAGAAGTCAGACCGGCCGGCTACACCTTC.

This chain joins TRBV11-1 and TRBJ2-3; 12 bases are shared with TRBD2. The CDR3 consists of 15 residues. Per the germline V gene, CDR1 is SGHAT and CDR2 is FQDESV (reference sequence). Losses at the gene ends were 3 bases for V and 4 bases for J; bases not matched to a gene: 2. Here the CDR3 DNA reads TGTGCCAGCAGCTTCCTAGCGGGGGGGGCAGATACGCAGTATTTT. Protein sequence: CASSFLAGGADTQYF.

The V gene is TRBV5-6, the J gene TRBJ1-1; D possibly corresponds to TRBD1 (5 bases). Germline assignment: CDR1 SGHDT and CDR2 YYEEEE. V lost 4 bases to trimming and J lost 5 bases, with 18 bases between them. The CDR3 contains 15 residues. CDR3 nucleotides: TGTGCCAGCAGCCAGACCGGCAGGGCAAGGACTGAAGCTTTCTTT. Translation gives CASSQTGRARTEAFF.

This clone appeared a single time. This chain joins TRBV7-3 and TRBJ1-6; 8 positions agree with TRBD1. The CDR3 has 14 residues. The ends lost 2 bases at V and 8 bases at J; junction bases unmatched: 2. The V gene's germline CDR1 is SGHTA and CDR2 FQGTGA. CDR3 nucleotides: TGTGCCAGCAGCTTAGGGACAGGAGATTCACCCCTCCACTTT. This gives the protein CASSLGTGDSPLHF.

CDR3 amino acids: CASSQASGGYEQYF. In DNA, the CDR3 is TGTGCCAGCAGCCAAGCCTCGGGGGGATACGAGCAGTACTTC. The J gene is TRBJ2-7, the V gene TRBV3-1 (or the pseudogene TRBV3-2); 7 bases map to TRBD2. Germline V gene lookup returns CDR1 LGHDT and CDR2 YNNKEL (reference sequence). This CDR3 is 14 amino acids long. V lost 1 base and J lost 4; bases outside the gene matches: 4.

The CDR3 loop is CASSSRTGQAYNEQFF. The CDR3 bases are TGTGCCAGCAGCTCTCGGACAGGCCAGGCGTACAATGAGCAGTTCTTC. V is TRBV7-2 and J is TRBJ2-1, with 7 bases lining up with TRBD1. With 4 bases clipped from V and 4 bases from J, the junction kept 10 bases outside the gene matches. Germline lookup yields CDR1 SGHTA and CDR2 FQGNSA. The CDR3 loop spans 16 amino acids.

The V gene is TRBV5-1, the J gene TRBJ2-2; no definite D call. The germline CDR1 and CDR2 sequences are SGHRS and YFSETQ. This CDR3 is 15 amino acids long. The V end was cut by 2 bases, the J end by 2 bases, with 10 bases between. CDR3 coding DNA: TGCGCCAGCAGCTTTGCTGGACCAAACACCGGGGAGCTGTTTTTT. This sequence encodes CASSFAGPNTGELFF.

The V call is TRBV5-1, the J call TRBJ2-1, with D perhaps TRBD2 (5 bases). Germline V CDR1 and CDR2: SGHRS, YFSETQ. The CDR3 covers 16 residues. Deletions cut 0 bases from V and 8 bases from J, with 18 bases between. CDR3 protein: CASSLGALGEGYEQFF. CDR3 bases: TGCGCCAGCAGCTTGGGGGCCTTGGGCGAGGGTTATGAGCAGTTCTTC.

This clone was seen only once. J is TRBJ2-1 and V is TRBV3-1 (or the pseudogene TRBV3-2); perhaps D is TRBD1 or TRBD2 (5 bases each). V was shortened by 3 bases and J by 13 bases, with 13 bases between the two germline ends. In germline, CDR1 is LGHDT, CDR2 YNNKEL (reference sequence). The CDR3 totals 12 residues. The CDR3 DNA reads TGTGCCAGCAGCCAGGACGGGACGGAACAGTTCTTC. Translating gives CASSQDGTEQFF.

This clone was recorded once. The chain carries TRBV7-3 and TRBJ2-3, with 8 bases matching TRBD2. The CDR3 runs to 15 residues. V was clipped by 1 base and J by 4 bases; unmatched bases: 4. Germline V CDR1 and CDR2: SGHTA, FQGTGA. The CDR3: CASSLNRLAPDTQYF. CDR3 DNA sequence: TGTGCCAGCAGCTTAAACCGACTAGCGCCAGATACGCAGTATTTT.

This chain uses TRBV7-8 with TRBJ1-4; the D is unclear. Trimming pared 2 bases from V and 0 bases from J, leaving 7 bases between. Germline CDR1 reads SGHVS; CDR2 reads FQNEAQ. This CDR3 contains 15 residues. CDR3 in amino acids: CASSLSAATNEKLFF. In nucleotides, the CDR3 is TGTGCCAGCAGCTTATCAGCTGCAACTAATGAAAAACTGTTTTTT.

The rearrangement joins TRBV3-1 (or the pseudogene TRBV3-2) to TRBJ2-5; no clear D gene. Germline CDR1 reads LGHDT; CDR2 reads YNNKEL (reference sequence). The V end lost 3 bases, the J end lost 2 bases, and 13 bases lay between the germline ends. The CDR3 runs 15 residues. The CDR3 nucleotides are TGTGCCAGCAGCCAGAGAGAACCGTCGCAAGAGACCCAGTACTTC. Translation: CASSQREPSQETQYF.

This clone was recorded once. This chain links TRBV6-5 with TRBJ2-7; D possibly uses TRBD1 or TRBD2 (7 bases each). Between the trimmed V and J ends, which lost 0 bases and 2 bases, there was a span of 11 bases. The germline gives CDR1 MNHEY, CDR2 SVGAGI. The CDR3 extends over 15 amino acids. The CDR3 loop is CASSYSPGGAYEQYF. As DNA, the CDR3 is TGTGCCAGCAGTTACTCGCCAGGGGGGGCCTACGAGCAGTACTTC.

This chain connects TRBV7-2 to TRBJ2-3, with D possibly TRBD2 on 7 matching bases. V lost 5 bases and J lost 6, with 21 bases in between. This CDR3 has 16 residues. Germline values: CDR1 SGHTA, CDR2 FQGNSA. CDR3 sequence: CASSDRGGGARDTQYF. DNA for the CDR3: TGTGCCAGCAGCGATAGGGGGGGAGGCGCAAGGGATACGCAGTATTTT.

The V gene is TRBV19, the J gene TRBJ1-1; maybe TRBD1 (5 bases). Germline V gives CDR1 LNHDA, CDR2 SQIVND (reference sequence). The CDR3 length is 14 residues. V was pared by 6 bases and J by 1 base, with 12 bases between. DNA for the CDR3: TGTGCCAGTAGACCGGGACCGAAGAACACTGAAGCTTTCTTT. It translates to CASRPGPKNTEAFF.

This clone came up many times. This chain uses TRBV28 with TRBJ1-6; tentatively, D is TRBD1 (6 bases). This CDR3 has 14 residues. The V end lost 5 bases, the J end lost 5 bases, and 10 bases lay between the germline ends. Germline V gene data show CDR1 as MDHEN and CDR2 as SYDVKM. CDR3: CASSRDINNSPLHF. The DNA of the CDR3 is TGTGCCAGCAGTCGGGACATAAATAATTCACCCCTCCACTTT.

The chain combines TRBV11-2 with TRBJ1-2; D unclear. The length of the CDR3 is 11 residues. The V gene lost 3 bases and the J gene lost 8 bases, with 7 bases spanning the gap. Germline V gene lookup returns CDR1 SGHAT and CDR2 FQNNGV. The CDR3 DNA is TGTGCCAGCAGCTTGGGGTGGGGCTACACCTTC. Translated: CASSLGWGYTF.

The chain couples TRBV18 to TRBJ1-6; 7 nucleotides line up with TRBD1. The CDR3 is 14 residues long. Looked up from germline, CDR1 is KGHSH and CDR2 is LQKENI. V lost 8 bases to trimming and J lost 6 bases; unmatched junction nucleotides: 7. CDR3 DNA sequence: TGTGCCAGCCGCAGGGGGGACGGTAATTCACCCCTCCACTTT. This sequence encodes CASRRGDGNSPLHF.

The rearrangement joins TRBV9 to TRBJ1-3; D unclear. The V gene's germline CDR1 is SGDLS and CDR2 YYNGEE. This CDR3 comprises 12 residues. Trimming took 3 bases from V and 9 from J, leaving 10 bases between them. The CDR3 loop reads CASSAPPGTIYF. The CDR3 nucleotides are TGTGCCAGCAGCGCACCTCCGGGCACCATATATTTT.